The 32 T cell receptor beta chains given below trace back to one sample, sequenced in a study of early T cells in non-severe SARS-CoV-2 infection. TCRdb itself ran the 5' RACE reads through MiXCR, one entry per CDR3 protein. The sample consists of about 18,000 distinct CDR3 sequences, roughly 6% of them appearing once. The specimen sequenced was whole blood. These receptors came from an adult who was a healthcare worker with PCR-confirmed SARS-CoV-2 infection or an uninfected control (not recorded which).

For the CDR3, the DNA is TGTGCCAGCAGCTTGGATCTACAGGGAAGGCACAATGAGCAGTTCTTC. Its translation is CASSLDLQGRHNEQFF. The V and J genes are TRBV5-5 and TRBJ2-1, with D maybe TRBD1 (6 bases). The V gene's germline CDR1 is SGHKS and CDR2 YYEKEE (reference sequence). The CDR3 is made up of 16 amino acids. Trimming took off 0 bases at V and 5 bases at J, with 15 bases between the two ends.

The V call is TRBV2, the J call TRBJ2-5, with 7 bases fitting TRBD1. The CDR3 is 13 residues long. CDR1 is SNHLY, CDR2 FYNNEI, per germline. Trimming cost V 4 bases and J 5 bases; bases outside gene matches: 4. DNA for the CDR3: TGTGCCAGCAGTGCCGACAGGGTTGAGACCCAGTACTTC. Its protein is CASSADRVETQYF.

This clonotype appeared many times. The CDR3 nucleotides are TGTGCCAGCAGTGGAACAGGGAGTATCTTTCAGCCCCAGCATTTT. This gives the protein CASSGTGSIFQPQHF. The chain uses TRBV2 and TRBJ1-5, with D tentatively TRBD1 (6 bases). The CDR3 spans 15 residues. Germline assignment: CDR1 SNHLY and CDR2 FYNNEI. Trimming stripped 4 bases from V and 6 bases from J, with 16 bases between.

This clonotype has at least ten counts. V is TRBV20-1 and J is TRBJ1-1; no definite D call. V lost 0 bases and J 1 base, leaving 15 bases between the germline ends. Germline V gene lookup returns CDR1 DFQATT and CDR2 SNEGSKA (reference sequence). The CDR3 runs 16 residues. CDR3 residues: CSARDREETRNTEAFF. Written as DNA, the CDR3 is TGCAGTGCTAGAGACCGTGAAGAGACCAGGAACACTGAAGCTTTCTTT.

By proportion, this clonotype is medium-sized. The CDR3, as DNA: TGTGCCAGCAGCGGGGGGGGATCTGGCAATCAGCCCCAGCATTTT. Amino acid sequence: CASSGGGSGNQPQHF. The chain is built from TRBV12-3 or TRBV12-4 and TRBJ1-5; TRBD1 might be the D (5 bases). Between the trimmed V and J ends, which lost 6 bases and 2 bases, there was a span of 14 bases. The CDR3 is made up of 15 amino acids.

Relative to its sample, this clonotype is medium-sized. This rearrangement joins TRBV27 to TRBJ2-3; no firm D call. CDR3 length equals 15 residues. Germline CDR1 is MNHEY and CDR2 is SMNVEV (reference sequence). Trimming removed 2 bases at V and 1 base at J, with 10 bases between. CDR3 loop: CASSLDLERTDTQYF. The CDR3 DNA reads as TGTGCCAGCAGTTTAGACCTGGAACGCACAGATACGCAGTATTTT.

The V call is TRBV15, the J call TRBJ2-3; 8 positions agree with TRBD2. Trimming removed 8 bases from V and 2 bases from J; junction bases left unmatched: 18. The CDR3 runs 18 residues. The germline V gene has CDR1 LNHNV and CDR2 YYDKDF (reference sequence). CDR3 DNA: TGTGCCACCCTGAAACGGTGGGCATCGGGGGGGAACACAGATACGCAGTATTTT. It specifies CATLKRWASGGNTDTQYF.

This clonotype is termed medium-sized. The rearrangement uses TRBV20-1 and TRBJ1-6; TRBD1 aligns across 9 bases. V gave up 6 bases and J gave up 9 bases; unmatched junction bases: 12. Germline CDR1 reads DFQATT; CDR2 reads SNEGSKA (reference sequence). This CDR3 comprises 15 residues. CDR3 protein: CSAPTGDRDVSPLHF. The CDR3 DNA reads TGCAGTGCCCCAACCGGGGACAGGGACGTTTCACCCCTCCACTTT.

This clonotype is labeled medium-sized. V is TRBV28 and J is TRBJ2-7, with 8 bases fitting TRBD2. Looked up from germline, CDR1 is MDHEN and CDR2 is SYDVKM. V lost 4 bases, J lost 12 bases, and 20 bases stayed unmatched. The CDR3 consists of 16 residues. The CDR3 here is CASSSTPLGVAGLLYF. The CDR3 coding sequence is TGTGCCAGCAGTTCCACCCCTTTAGGGGTAGCGGGACTGCTGTACTTC.

The chain joins TRBV21-1 to TRBJ2-6; the table's D gene call, TRBD2, was not cross checked with the DNA. TRBV21-1 has pseudogene status. The CDR3 totals 16 residues. CDR3 bases: TGTGCCAGCACCCTAGTAAAGCACTCTGGGGCCAACGTCCTGACTTTC. Its translation is CASTLVKHSGANVLTF.

This clonotype is medium-sized. This rearrangement joins TRBV20-1 to TRBJ1-2, with 7 positions matching TRBD1. The ends lost 1 base at V and 2 bases at J; junction bases unmatched: 7. CDR1 and CDR2 from the germline V gene are DFQATT and SNEGSKA (reference sequence). The CDR3 contains 15 residues. CDR3 DNA sequence: TGCAGTGCTAGAGTGGTGGGCAGGGGGAACTATGGCTACACCTTC. Amino acid sequence: CSARVVGRGNYGYTF.

In this sample, this clonotype turned up many times. The chain recombines TRBV6-5 with TRBJ1-2; TRBD1 might be the D (5 bases). The CDR3 is 13 residues long. Trimming took off 2 bases at V and 2 bases at J, with 6 bases between the two ends. The germline V gene encodes CDR1 MNHEY and CDR2 SVGAGI. CDR3 bases: TGTGCCAGCAGTTACCGGGACAACTATGGCTACACCTTC. Translating it yields CASSYRDNYGYTF.

The chain carries TRBV7-2 and TRBJ2-1; D tentatively reads TRBD1 or TRBD2 (5 bases each). The V gene's germline CDR1 is SGHTA and CDR2 FQGNSA. V lost 5 bases to trimming and J lost 6 bases, with 23 bases between them. CDR3 size: 17 residues. This chain's CDR3 is CASSQPGRDVSRNEQFF. As DNA, the CDR3 is TGTGCCAGCAGCCAGCCCGGACGGGACGTATCTCGCAATGAGCAGTTCTTC.

This clonotype is judged medium-sized. This sequence joins TRBV12-3 or TRBV12-4 and TRBJ2-7; possible D gene TRBD1, 6 bases. This CDR3 region has 16 residues. V was pared by 7 bases and J by 2 bases, with 21 bases between. CDR3: CASTPRTGTQTYEQYF. CDR3 nucleotide sequence: TGTGCCAGCACTCCCCGTACCGGGACACAAACCTACGAGCAGTACTTC.

This clonotype is medium-sized. The chain has TRBV5-1 and TRBJ2-5, with D uncertain. The CDR3 sequence is 14 residues long. V was cut by 1 base and J by 0 bases, with 7 bases left in between. CDR1 and CDR2 (germline): SGHRS, YFSETQ. This chain's CDR3 is CASSLSGDQETQYF. The CDR3 nucleotides read TGCGCCAGCAGCTTGTCTGGCGACCAAGAGACCCAGTACTTC.

This clonotype was seen at least ten times. The CDR3 DNA sequence: TGTGCCAGCACCACGGGACAGGGAGTAACCGGGGAGCTGTTTTTT. It yields the protein CASTTGQGVTGELFF. This chain links TRBV11-2 with TRBJ2-2; 9 bases fit TRBD1. Germline CDR1 is SGHAT and CDR2 is FQNNGV. This CDR3 is built from 15 residues. V shed 7 bases and J 5 bases; nucleotides not matched to a gene: 8.

This clonotype was picked up many times. The V and J genes are TRBV19 and TRBJ2-3; 14 bases align to TRBD2. Germline V gene sequence: CDR1 LNHDA, CDR2 SQIVND (reference sequence). J lost 3 bases, V lost 10 bases, and 9 bases had no gene match. The CDR3 length is 16 residues. CDR3: CATTPGLAGVTDTQYF. Written as DNA, the CDR3 is TGTGCCACCACCCCGGGACTAGCGGGAGTGACAGATACGCAGTATTTT.

This clonotype is medium-sized (0.01 to 0.1%) by share. The chain couples TRBV11-2 to TRBJ2-2; TRBD1 matches 9 bases. The V and J ends lost 5 bases and 5 bases, in that order; junction bases with no gene match: 6. Germline CDR1 reads SGHAT; CDR2 reads FQNNGV. The CDR3 is 15 residues long. The CDR3 bases are TGTGCCAGCAGCCAGGGACAGGGCATGACCGGGGAGCTGTTTTTT. It translates to CASSQGQGMTGELFF. Supplemented by reference TRBV11-2 and TRBJ2-2, the full variable domain reads EAGVAQSPRYKIIEKRQSVAFWCNPISGHATLYWYQQILGQGPKLLIQFQNNGVVDDSQLPKDRFSAERLKGVDSTLKIQPAKLEDSAVYLCASSQGQGMTGELFFGEGSRLTVL.

This clonotype was counted at least ten times. The rearrangement uses TRBV6-1 and TRBJ2-1, with 7 nucleotides matching TRBD2. This CDR3 spans 13 amino acids. From germline, CDR1 is MNHNS and CDR2 SASEGT. V shed 7 bases and J 6 bases; nucleotides not matched to a gene: 6. The CDR3 is CASIREVPNEQFF. In DNA, the CDR3 is TGTGCCAGCATCCGGGAGGTCCCCAATGAGCAGTTCTTC.

The chain couples TRBV29-1 to TRBJ1-2; no clear D gene. The V gene lost 1 base and the J gene lost 7 bases, with 10 bases spanning the gap. In germline, CDR1 is SQVTM, CDR2 ANQGSEA. The CDR3 spans 12 residues. The CDR3 loop reads CSVEAPGGGYTF. CDR3 nucleotide sequence: TGCAGCGTTGAAGCGCCTGGAGGTGGCTACACCTTC.

Judged by abundance, this clonotype is medium-sized. This sequence joins TRBV7-6 and TRBJ2-2; possibly TRBD1 for D (5 bases). V dropped 5 bases and J dropped 5 bases, with 15 bases sitting between them. Germline V gene data show CDR1 as SGHVS and CDR2 as FNYEAQ. The CDR3 length is 15 residues. CDR3 sequence: CASSTSQGQTGELFF. In DNA, the CDR3 is TGTGCCAGCAGCACAAGCCAAGGACAAACCGGGGAGCTGTTTTTT.

This clonotype was found a few times. V usage is TRBV20-1 and J usage is TRBJ1-1; 8 bases align to TRBD1. Germline trimming cut 6 bases from V and 4 bases from J; bases unmatched to any gene: 7. Germline CDR1 is DFQATT and CDR2 is SNEGSKA (reference sequence). The CDR3 contains 13 residues. DNA of the CDR3: TGCAGTGCGGACTACAGGGGGGCCACTGAAGCTTTCTTT. This encodes CSADYRGATEAFF.

Ten or more counts support this clonotype. The CDR3 region is CARSSNYGYTF. The CDR3 DNA reads as TGTGCCAGATCCTCTAACTATGGCTACACCTTC. The J gene is TRBJ1-2, the V gene TRBV6-1; D is uncertain. This CDR3 is 11 amino acids long. CDR1 and CDR2 from the germline V gene are MNHNS and SASEGT. V was pared by 9 bases and J by 0 bases, with 5 bases between.

This clonotype was recorded many times. The V call is TRBV20-1, the J call TRBJ2-3; 12 bases match TRBD2. CDR1 and CDR2 (germline): DFQATT, SNEGSKA (reference sequence). Trimming at V came to 1 base and at J to 3 bases, leaving 8 bases not matched to a gene. The CDR3 spans 17 residues. The CDR3 here is CSARVTSGRSWTDTQYF. The CDR3 region has the DNA TGCAGTGCTAGAGTTACTAGCGGGAGGAGTTGGACAGATACGCAGTATTTT.

This clonotype was detected a few times. This rearrangement joins TRBV3-1 to TRBJ2-3, with no clear D. The germline CDR1 and CDR2 sequences are LGHDT and YNNKEL (reference sequence). This CDR3 region has 14 residues. V shed 1 base and J shed 0 bases, with 5 bases lying between them. CDR3 sequence: CASSQVRSTDTQYF. The CDR3 DNA sequence: TGTGCCAGCAGCCAAGTTCGGAGCACAGATACGCAGTATTTT.

This clonotype was counted a few times. The chain combines TRBV29-1 with TRBJ2-1; unclear D gene. The germline V gene has CDR1 SQVTM and CDR2 ANQGSEA. Trimming removed 6 bases from V and 10 bases from J, with 10 bases in between. CDR3 length: 10 residues. The CDR3 sequence is CSVLSAEQFF. The DNA for the CDR3 is TGCAGCGTCCTCTCTGCGGAGCAGTTCTTC.

This clonotype was seen ten or more times. The chain links TRBV12-3 or TRBV12-4 to TRBJ2-3; 7 bases line up with TRBD2. The J segment lost 2 bases and the V segment lost 5 bases, leaving 22 bases of the junction unmatched. This CDR3 comprises 20 residues. CDR3 loop: CASSPWVGLAEGTHTDTQYF. CDR3 DNA sequence: TGTGCCAGCAGTCCTTGGGTTGGTCTAGCGGAGGGAACACACACAGATACGCAGTATTTT.

J is TRBJ2-1 and V is TRBV12-3 or TRBV12-4; D is ambiguous. CDR3 length: 11 residues. Between the trimmed V and J ends, which lost 2 bases and 8 bases, there was a span of 4 bases. CDR3 protein: CASSLFDEQFF. The CDR3 DNA follows: TGTGCCAGCAGTTTATTTGATGAGCAGTTCTTC.

This clonotype has a count of ten or more. The genes are TRBV6-6 and TRBJ1-5; no clear D. V was clipped by 2 bases and J by 2 bases, with 7 bases between them. CDR3 length: 14 amino acids. Germline lookup yields CDR1 MNHNY and CDR2 SVGAGI (reference sequence). The CDR3 sequence is CASSYGGGNQPQHF. The CDR3 region has the DNA TGTGCCAGCAGTTACGGTGGCGGCAATCAGCCCCAGCATTTT.

This clonotype was recorded many times. The V call is TRBV6-5, the J call TRBJ2-1; tentative D call: TRBD2 (6 bases). Per germline, CDR1 MNHEY and CDR2 SVGAGI. The CDR3 runs to 14 residues. The V end lost 7 bases, the J end lost 9 bases, and 19 bases lay between the germline ends. For the CDR3, the DNA is TGTGCCAGCATAAGCCCGGGGGTTAACGTTGAGCAGTTCTTC. It is translated as CASISPGVNVEQFF.

This clonotype was seen many times. The J gene is TRBJ2-1, the V gene TRBV6-1; D is possibly TRBD1 or TRBD2 (5 bases each). Per the germline V gene, CDR1 is MNHNS and CDR2 is SASEGT. Trimming left V 11 bases short and J 4 bases short, with 21 bases between. This CDR3 is built from 15 residues. The CDR3 protein is CAALEDTLIYNEQFF. In DNA form, the CDR3 reads TGTGCCGCTTTGGAGGACACTCTAATTTACAATGAGCAGTTCTTC.

In this sample, this clonotype turned up many times. The chain uses TRBV9 and TRBJ1-2; no firm D call. Trimming left V 0 bases short and J 5 bases short, with 8 bases between. Germline V gives CDR1 SGDLS, CDR2 YYNGEE. CDR3 length: 13 residues. CDR3 nucleotide sequence: TGTGCCAGCAGCGTAGGGCAACCATATGGCTACACCTTC. It encodes CASSVGQPYGYTF.